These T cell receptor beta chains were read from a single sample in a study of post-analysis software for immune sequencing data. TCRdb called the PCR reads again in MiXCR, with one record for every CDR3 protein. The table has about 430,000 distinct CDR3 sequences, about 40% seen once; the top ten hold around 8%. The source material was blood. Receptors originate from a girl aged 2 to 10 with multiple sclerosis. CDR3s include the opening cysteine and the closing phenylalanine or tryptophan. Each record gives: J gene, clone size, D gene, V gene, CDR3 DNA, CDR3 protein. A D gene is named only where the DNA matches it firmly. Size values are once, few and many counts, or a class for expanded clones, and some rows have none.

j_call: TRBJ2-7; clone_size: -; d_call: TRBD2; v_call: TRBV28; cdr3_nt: TGTGCCAGCAGTTACCTGACTAGCGGGAGGGAACGGTCTATTTACGAGCAGTACTTC; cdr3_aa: CASSYLTSGRERSIYEQYF
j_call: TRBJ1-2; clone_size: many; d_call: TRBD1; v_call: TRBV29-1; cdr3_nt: TGCAGCGTTGCCCGGGACAGGGACTATGGCTACACCTTC; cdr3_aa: CSVARDRDYGYTF
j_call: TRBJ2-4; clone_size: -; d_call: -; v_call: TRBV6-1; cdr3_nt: TGTGCCAGCAGCCCCAGCAGGGGGGACATTCAGTACTTC; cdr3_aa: CASSPSRGDIQYF
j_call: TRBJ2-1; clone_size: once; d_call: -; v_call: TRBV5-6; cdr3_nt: TGTGCCAGCGACGGGCTACACAATGAGCAGTTCTTC; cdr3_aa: CASDGLHNEQFF
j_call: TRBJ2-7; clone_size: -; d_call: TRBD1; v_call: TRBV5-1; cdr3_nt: TGCGCCAGCAGCTTAAAGACAGGGGGCCCCTACGAGCAGTACTTC; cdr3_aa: CASSLKTGGPYEQYF
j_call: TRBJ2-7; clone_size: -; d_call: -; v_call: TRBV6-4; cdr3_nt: TGTGCCAGCAGTGACTCGGGAGGCTACGAGCAGTACTTC; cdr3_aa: CASSDSGGYEQYF
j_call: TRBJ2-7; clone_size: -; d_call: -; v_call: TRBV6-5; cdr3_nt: TGTGCCAGCAGTTACTCGCTGACTAATACCTACGAGCAGTACTTC; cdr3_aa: CASSYSLTNTYEQYF
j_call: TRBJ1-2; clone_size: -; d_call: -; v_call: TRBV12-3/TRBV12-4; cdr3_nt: TGTGCCAGCAGTTTACCTCCCGGGGGTGGCTACACCTTC; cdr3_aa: CASSLPPGGGYTF
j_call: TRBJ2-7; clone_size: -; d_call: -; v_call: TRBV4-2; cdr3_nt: TGTGCCAGCAGCCAAGACTACGGACAGCTTCAAGGGCAGTACTTC; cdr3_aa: CASSQDYGQLQGQYF
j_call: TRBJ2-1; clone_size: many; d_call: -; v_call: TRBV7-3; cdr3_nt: TGTGCCAGCAGCGAGGGGACTGTCAATGAGCAGTTCTTC; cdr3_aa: CASSEGTVNEQFF
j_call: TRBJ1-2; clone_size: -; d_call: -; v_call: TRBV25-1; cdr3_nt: TGTGCCAGCAGTGAAGTTCCAGAGCTTTATGGCTACACCTTC; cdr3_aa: CASSEVPELYGYTF
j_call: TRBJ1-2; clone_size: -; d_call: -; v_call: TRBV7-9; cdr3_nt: TGTGCCAGCAAATCAAAGGGCGCCGACTATGGCTACACCTTC; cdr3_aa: CASKSKGADYGYTF
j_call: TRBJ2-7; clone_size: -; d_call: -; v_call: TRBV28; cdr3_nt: TGTGCCAGCAGTTTATGGGGGGAAGGGGTCTACGAGCAGTACTTC; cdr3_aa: CASSLWGEGVYEQYF
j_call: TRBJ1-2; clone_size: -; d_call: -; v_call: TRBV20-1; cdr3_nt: TGCAGTGCCGCCACAGGAGACGGTGGCTACACCTTC; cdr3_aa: CSAATGDGGYTF
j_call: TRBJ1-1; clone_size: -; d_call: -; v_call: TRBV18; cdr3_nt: TGTGCCGGCTCGGCGGGGGCCCCAGGTCGTGCTTTCTTT; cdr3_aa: CAGSAGAPGRAFF
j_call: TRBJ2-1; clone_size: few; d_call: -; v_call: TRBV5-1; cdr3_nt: TGCGCCAGCTCCGGGAGTGGGCAAAATGAGCAGTTCTTC; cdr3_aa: CASSGSGQNEQFF
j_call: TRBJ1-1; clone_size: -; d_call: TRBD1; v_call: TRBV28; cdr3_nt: TGTGCCAGCAGTCAAGGGACAGTCTTGAACACTGAAGCTTTCTTT; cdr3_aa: CASSQGTVLNTEAFF
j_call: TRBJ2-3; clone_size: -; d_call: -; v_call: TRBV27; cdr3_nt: TGTGCCACCAGGGACGCAACTAGCACAGATACGCAGTATTTT; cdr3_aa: CATRDATSTDTQYF
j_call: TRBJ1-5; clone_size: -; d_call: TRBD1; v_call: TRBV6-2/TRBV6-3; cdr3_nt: TGTGCCAGCAGTTACTCGATTTCGTCAGGGGGCACCTCTGGCAATCAGCCCCAGCATTTT; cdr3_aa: CASSYSISSGGTSGNQPQHF
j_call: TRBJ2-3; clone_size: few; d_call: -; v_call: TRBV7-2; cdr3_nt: TGTGCCAGCAGCACACTTGGCGGGGTTTTCCATCTCCACCAGTATTTT; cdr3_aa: CASSTLGGVFHLHQYF
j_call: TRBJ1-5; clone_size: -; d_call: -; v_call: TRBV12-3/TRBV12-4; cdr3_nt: TGTGCCAGCAGTTTAGCGGCCCGGGAGGATAGCAATCAGCCCCAGCATTTT; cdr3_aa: CASSLAAREDSNQPQHF
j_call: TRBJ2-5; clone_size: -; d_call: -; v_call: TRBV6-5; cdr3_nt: TGTGCCAGCAGTTACTCCGGGACCTCGAGGGAGACCCGGTACTTC; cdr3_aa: CASSYSGTSRETRYF
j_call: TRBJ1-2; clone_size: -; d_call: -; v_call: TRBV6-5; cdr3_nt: TGTGCCAGCAGCCCACGGCAGGGAGATGGCTACACCTTC; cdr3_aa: CASSPRQGDGYTF
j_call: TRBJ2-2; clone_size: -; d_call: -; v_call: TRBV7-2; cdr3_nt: TGTGCCAGCAGCTTGAAGGGGGTGAACACCGGGGAGCTGTTTTTT; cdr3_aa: CASSLKGVNTGELFF
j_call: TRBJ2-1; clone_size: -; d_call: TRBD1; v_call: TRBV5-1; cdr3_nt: TGCGCCAGCAGCCTTGACAGGGACTACAATGAGCAGTTCTTC; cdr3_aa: CASSLDRDYNEQFF
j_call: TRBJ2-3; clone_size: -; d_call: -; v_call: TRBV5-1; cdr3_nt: TGCGCCAGCAGCTTGGACGCAAGCACAGATACGCAGTATTTT; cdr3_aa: CASSLDASTDTQYF
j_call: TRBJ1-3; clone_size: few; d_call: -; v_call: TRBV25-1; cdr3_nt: TGTGCCAGCAGTGAAGGGGGGTCTGGAAACACCATATATTTT; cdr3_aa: CASSEGGSGNTIYF
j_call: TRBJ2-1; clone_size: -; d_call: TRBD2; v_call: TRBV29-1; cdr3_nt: TGCAGCGCCTCCGGGACTAGCGGGAGGCTCAGCTACAATGAGCAGTTCTTC; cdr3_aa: CSASGTSGRLSYNEQFF
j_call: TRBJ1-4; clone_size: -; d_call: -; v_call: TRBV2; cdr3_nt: TGTGCCAGTGGGAGGGACGATGAAAAACTGTTTTTT; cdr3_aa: CASGRDDEKLFF
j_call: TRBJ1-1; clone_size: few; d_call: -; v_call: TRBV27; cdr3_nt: TGTGCCAGCAGTTTAGCGTTTTCCGGCGCTGAAGCTTTCTTT; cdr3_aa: CASSLAFSGAEAFF
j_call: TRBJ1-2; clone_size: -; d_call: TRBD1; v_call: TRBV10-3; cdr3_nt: TGTGCCTCACAGGGGGTAGTATATGGCTACACCTTT; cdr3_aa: CASQGVVYGYTF
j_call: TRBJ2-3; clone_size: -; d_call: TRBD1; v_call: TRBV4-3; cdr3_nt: TGCGCCAGCAGCCGGGACAGGGGCTTCCCAACAGATACGCAGTATTTT; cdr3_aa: CASSRDRGFPTDTQYF
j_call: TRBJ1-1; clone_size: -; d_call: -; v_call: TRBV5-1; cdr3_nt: TGCGCCAGCAGGAAGGGACACATGAACACTGAAGCTTTCTTT; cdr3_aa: CASRKGHMNTEAFF
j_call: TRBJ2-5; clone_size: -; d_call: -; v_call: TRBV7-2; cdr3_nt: TGTGCCAGCAGCTTCCCCCACCAAGAGACCCAGTACTTC; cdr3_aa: CASSFPHQETQYF
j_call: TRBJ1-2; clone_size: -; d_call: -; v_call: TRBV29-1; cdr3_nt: TGCAGCGTTGATTCTCGTCTCCGGGGGCGAGCTAACTATGGCTACACCTTC; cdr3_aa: CSVDSRLRGRANYGYTF
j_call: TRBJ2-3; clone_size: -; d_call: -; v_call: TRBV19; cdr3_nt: TGTGCCAGTAGTATAGACTGGGGGTTGAGTACGCAGTATTTT; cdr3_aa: CASSIDWGLSTQYF
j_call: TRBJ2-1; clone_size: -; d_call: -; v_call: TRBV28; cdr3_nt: TGTGCCAGCAGGACATTCGACAATGAGCAGTTCTTC; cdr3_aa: CASRTFDNEQFF
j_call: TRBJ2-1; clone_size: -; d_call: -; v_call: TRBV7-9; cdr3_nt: TGTGCCAGCAGCGTAAGCGGACGTGCCGATGAGCAGTTCTTC; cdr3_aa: CASSVSGRADEQFF
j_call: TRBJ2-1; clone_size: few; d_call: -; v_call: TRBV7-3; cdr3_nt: TGTGCCAGCAGCTTAAAGGGGTGGGGTGAGCAGTTCTTC; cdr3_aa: CASSLKGWGEQFF
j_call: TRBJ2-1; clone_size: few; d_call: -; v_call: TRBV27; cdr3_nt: TGTGCCAGCAGTTTCCTTTCCCAGGGTGAGCAGTTCTTC; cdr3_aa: CASSFLSQGEQFF
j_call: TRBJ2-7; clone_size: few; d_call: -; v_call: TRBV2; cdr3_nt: TGTGCCAGCAGTGGAATAGGACATTCTTACTACGAGCAGTACTTC; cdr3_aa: CASSGIGHSYYEQYF
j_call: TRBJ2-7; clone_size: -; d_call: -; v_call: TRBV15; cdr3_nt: TGTGCCACCAGCAGAGATTATCTCGGCGATTGGGAATACGAGCAGTACTTC; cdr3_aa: CATSRDYLGDWEYEQYF
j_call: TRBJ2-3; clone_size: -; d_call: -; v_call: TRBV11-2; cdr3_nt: TGTGCCAGCAGCGTAAGGACAAGGCTTGGAGATACGCAGTATTTT; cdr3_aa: CASSVRTRLGDTQYF
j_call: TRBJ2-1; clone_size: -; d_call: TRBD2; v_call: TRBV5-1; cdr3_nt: TGCGCCAACATTCAGGGGACTAGCGGGAGTGGGGTCAGGGATGAGCAGTTCTTC; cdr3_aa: CANIQGTSGSGVRDEQFF